This T cell receptor (beta chain) originates from a study of T-cell memory formation after mild COVID-19. General study findings and limits: Clones shrinking from day 15 to 85 showed even CD4/CD8 mixes; later expanders tilted CD4+.

MiXCR, applied by TCRdb to the 5' RACE reads, yields one record per CDR3 protein. The sample holds 200,000 to 250,000 distinct CDR3 sequences, roughly a tenth seen once. The V segment lost 4 bases and the J segment 5 bases; nucleotides outside the gene matches: 0. The CDR3 length is 13 residues. Germline V CDR1 and CDR2: SGHTA, FQGNSA. This clonotype was detected ten times or more. Its antigen is currently unknown. V gene TRBV7-2 combines with J gene TRBJ2-4; 9 bases match TRBD1. The receptor was derived from a man between 18 and 35 years old who had mild COVID-19 (a few samples of this study predate the infection). Cell type and time point are not known. Input material: PBMCs or a T cell subset sorted from them (not recorded which). The CDR3 is CASSYRGQNIQYF. CDR3 DNA: TGTGCCAGCAGCTACAGGGGGCAAAACATTCAGTACTTC.